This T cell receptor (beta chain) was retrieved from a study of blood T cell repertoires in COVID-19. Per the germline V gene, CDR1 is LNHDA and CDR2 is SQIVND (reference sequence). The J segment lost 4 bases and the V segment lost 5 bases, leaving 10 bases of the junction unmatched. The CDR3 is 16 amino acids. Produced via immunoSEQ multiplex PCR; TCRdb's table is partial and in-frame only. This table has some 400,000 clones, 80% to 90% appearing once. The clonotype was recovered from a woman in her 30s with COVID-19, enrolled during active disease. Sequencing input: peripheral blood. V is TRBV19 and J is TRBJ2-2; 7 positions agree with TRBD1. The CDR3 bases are TGTGCCAGTAGTCCCTCTGGACAGGAAAGCACCGGGGAGCTGTTTTTT. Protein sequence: CASSPSGQESTGELFF.